This T cell receptor (beta chain) was observed in a study of blood T cell repertoires in COVID-19. Background on the study: The samples span acute and convalescent COVID-19 from the United States, Italy and Spain. PBMCs, B-cell-depleted T cells, or T cells were the source of the cDNA or gDNA that made up the material.

The Seattle patients, enrolled during active infection, were followed longitudinally. V was clipped by 2 bases and J by 0 bases, with 7 bases between them. The length of the CDR3 is 14 residues. Germline CDR1 is SNHLY and CDR2 is FYNNEI. In the authors' methods: Reference gene primer amplification yielded estimated nucleated cell counts. TCRdb keeps only in-frame clones here, not all; method: immunoSEQ multiplex PCR. V, J and clone size are those of that table, while D and trimming were read from the DNA. The sample has around 150,000 clones, 84% seen once. The J gene is TRBJ1-2, the V gene TRBV2, with D perhaps matching TRBD1 (6 bases). The sample comprised peripheral blood. The sequence was obtained from a man aged 25 to 40 with COVID-19, enrolled during active disease. The DNA of the CDR3 is TGTGCCAGCAGTGAACAGGGGCCTAACTATGGCTACACCTTC. Its translation: CASSEQGPNYGYTF. The variable domain in full, with the rest retrieved from reference TRBV2 and TRBJ1-2, is EPEVTQTPSHQVTQMGQEVILRCVPISNHLYFYWYRQILGQKVEFLVSFYNNEISEKSEIFDDQFSVERPDGSNFTLKIRSTKLEDSAMYFCASSEQGPNYGYTFGSGTRLTVV.